Listed here is a single T cell receptor (beta chain). This sample is drawn from a study of blood T cell repertoires in COVID-19. Study-wide context: Acute and convalescent COVID-19 samples came from the United States, Italy and Spain. From T cells, B-cell-depleted T cells, or PBMCs came the material, which was cDNA or gDNA.

As handled by the study authors: By means of reference gene primer amplification, nucleated cell counts were estimated. Here immunoSEQ multiplex PCR was the method, and the copy in TCRdb shows in-frame clones only, minus some. D and trimming were read from the DNA, whereas the V and J calls and clone size are those reported in that table. The sample holds approximately 120,000 clones, over 65% seen once. Germline CDR1 DFQATT, CDR2 SNEGSKA (reference sequence). Trimming at V came to 3 bases and at J to 0 bases, leaving 9 bases not matched to a gene. This CDR3 comprises 16 residues. Sequencing was done on a sample of peripheral blood. The J gene is TRBJ2-7, the V gene TRBV20-1, with 9 bases that match TRBD2. This TCR derives from a woman aged 55-75 years with acute or convalescent COVID-19. The CDR3 bases are TGCAGTGCTAGTCGAGCGGGGGGCCTCGACTCCTACGAGCAGTACTTC. As protein: CSASRAGGLDSYEQYF.